These 22 T cell receptor beta chains were all obtained from the same sample, sequenced in a study of control samples from healthy donors and cancer patients. Some clones are missing from TCRdb's copy, which holds only in-frame ones; the method was immunoSEQ multiplex PCR. The top ten hold roughly 2% of the sample, which has 170,000 or so clones, 91% seen once. The material sequenced was blood. The receptor source for this set is a woman aged 40-49 years in good health.

This clone was seen more than once but under ten times. The chain has TRBV10-3 and TRBJ2-3, with 7 positions matching TRBD1. The trim removed 6 bases at V and 0 bases at J, leaving 3 bases unmatched. This CDR3 is built from 14 residues. Germline V gene lookup returns CDR1 ENHRY and CDR2 SYGVKD. The CDR3 protein is CAIRRQGSTDTQYF. CDR3 nucleotide sequence: TGTGCCATCAGGAGACAGGGAAGCACAGATACGCAGTATTTT.

DNA for the CDR3: TGTGCCAGCAGCCTTGGGACTAGCGGGGGCGATACGCAGTATTTT. Protein sequence: CASSLGTSGGDTQYF. The rearrangement links TRBV6-5 to TRBJ2-3, with 14 bases fitting TRBD2. The V gene end was trimmed by 6 bases and the J gene end by 6 bases; junction bases not matched to a gene: 5. The CDR3 has 15 residues. Germline CDR1 and CDR2: MNHEY and SVGAGI.

This sequence joins TRBV11-2 and TRBJ2-2; unclear D gene. Germline V gene sequence: CDR1 SGHAT, CDR2 FQNNGV. Trimming cost V 4 bases and J 8 bases, with 8 bases left between them. CDR3 length equals 12 residues. For the CDR3, the DNA is TGTGCCAGCAGCTCCTACGGGGGGGAGCTGTTTTTT. Amino acids: CASSSYGGELFF.

The V gene is TRBV19, the J gene TRBJ1-1; D call uncertain. Germline V gene data show CDR1 as LNHDA and CDR2 as SQIVND (reference sequence). CDR3 length equals 12 residues. V gave up 5 bases and J gave up 11 bases, with 15 bases separating them. In DNA form, the CDR3 reads TGTGCCAGTAGTGGGCAAGGGTTCACCGCTTTCTTT. This gives the protein CASSGQGFTAFF.

This rearrangement joins TRBV2 to TRBJ2-2; D is ambiguous. The CDR3 spans 12 residues. Germline CDR1 SNHLY, CDR2 FYNNEI. Trimming shortened V by 4 bases and J by 6 bases, and 6 bases separated the two germline ends. CDR3 protein: CASSGWAGELFF. The DNA for the CDR3 is TGTGCCAGCAGTGGGTGGGCCGGGGAGCTGTTTTTT.

This clone was observed a few times. The rearrangement uses TRBV28 and TRBJ2-1; D remains ambiguous. The CDR3 has 15 amino acids. CDR1 and CDR2 (germline): MDHEN, SYDVKM. V was shortened by 5 bases and J by 7 bases, with 18 bases between the two germline ends. The CDR3 sequence is CASSQWTGITNEQFF. The DNA of the CDR3 is TGTGCCAGCAGTCAATGGACGGGTATTACTAATGAGCAGTTCTTC. The full variable domain, with the rest looked up from reference TRBV28 and TRBJ2-1, is DVKVTQSSRYLVKRTGEKVFLECVQDMDHENMFWYRQDPGLGLRLIYFSYDVKMKEKGDIPEGYSVSREKKERFSLILESASTNQTSMYLCASSQWTGITNEQFFGPGTRLTVL.

V is TRBV2 and J is TRBJ1-2; TRBD1 aligns across 7 bases. Germline assignment: CDR1 SNHLY and CDR2 FYNNEI. V shed 6 bases, J shed 0 bases, and the junction held 10 bases outside the gene matches. The CDR3 is 16 amino acids. This CDR3 reads CASRQSGTAANYGYTF. CDR3 sequence (DNA): TGTGCCAGCAGACAATCCGGGACAGCAGCTAACTATGGCTACACCTTC. Full variable domain (rest looked up from reference TRBV2 and TRBJ1-2): EPEVTQTPSHQVTQMGQEVILRCVPISNHLYFYWYRQILGQKVEFLVSFYNNEISEKSEIFDDQFSVERPDGSNFTLKIRSTKLEDSAMYFCASRQSGTAANYGYTFGSGTRLTVV.

This clone occurred once. This rearrangement joins TRBV12-3 or TRBV12-4 to TRBJ2-5; 7 bases are a match to TRBD1. The CDR3 runs 12 residues. The junction had 3 bases not matched to a gene; V was cut back by 6 bases and J by 5 bases. The CDR3 sequence is CASSTGEETQYF. The CDR3 nucleotides read TGTGCCAGCAGCACAGGGGAGGAGACCCAGTACTTC.

The V and J genes are TRBV27 and TRBJ1-2; no clear D gene. Germline V gene data show CDR1 as MNHEY and CDR2 as SMNVEV (reference sequence). The length of the CDR3 is 13 residues. V was pared by 4 bases and J by 8 bases, with 14 bases between. The CDR3 DNA reads TGTGCCAGCAGTTCTCCCTCTGGTTACGGCTACACCTTC. Its translation: CASSSPSGYGYTF.

The V call is TRBV2, the J call TRBJ1-3; no firm D call. In germline, CDR1 is SNHLY, CDR2 FYNNEI. This CDR3 comprises 15 residues. Trimming took off 2 bases at V and 0 bases at J, with 8 bases between the two ends. In DNA, the CDR3 is TGTGCCAGCAGTGAACGGCATTACTCTGGAAACACCATATATTTT. It translates to CASSERHYSGNTIYF. Drawing the rest from reference TRBV2 and TRBJ1-3, the complete variable domain is EPEVTQTPSHQVTQMGQEVILRCVPISNHLYFYWYRQILGQKVEFLVSFYNNEISEKSEIFDDQFSVERPDGSNFTLKIRSTKLEDSAMYFCASSERHYSGNTIYFGEGSWLTVV.

The V call is TRBV7-9, the J call TRBJ1-5, with TRBD1 matching over 8 bases. The CDR3 has 14 amino acids. Germline assignment: CDR1 SEHNR and CDR2 FQNEAQ (reference sequence). The ends lost 4 bases at V and 5 bases at J; junction bases unmatched: 4. CDR3 in amino acids: CASSSDRGHQPQHF. The CDR3 bases are TGTGCCAGCAGCTCAGACAGGGGCCATCAGCCCCAGCATTTT.

The V and J genes are TRBV18 and TRBJ1-1; TRBD1 might be the D (5 bases). The length of the CDR3 is 16 residues. V gave up 3 bases and J gave up 3 bases, with 17 bases separating them. Germline assignment: CDR1 KGHSH and CDR2 LQKENI. The CDR3 nucleotides are TGTGCCAGCTCACCCTTCCCCGTAGACAGCTACACTGAAGCTTTCTTT. This sequence encodes CASSPFPVDSYTEAFF.

This chain joins TRBV9 and TRBJ1-5; no clear D gene. The CDR3 has 13 amino acids. In germline, CDR1 is SGDLS, CDR2 YYNGEE. V was shortened by 5 bases and J by 3 bases, with 9 bases between the two germline ends. Here the CDR3 DNA reads TGTGCCAGCAGTCCTTCTTACAATCAGCCCCAGCATTTT. The encoded protein is CASSPSYNQPQHF. Filled out from reference TRBV9 and TRBJ1-5, the complete variable domain reads DSGVTQTPKHLITATGQRVTLRCSPRSGDLSVYWYQQSLDQGLQFLIQYYNGEERAKGNILERFSAQQFPDLHSELNLSSLELGDSALYFCASSPSYNQPQHFGDGTRLSIL.

The chain recombines TRBV25-1 with TRBJ2-3; 10 nucleotides line up with TRBD1. Germline V gene lookup returns CDR1 MGHDK and CDR2 SYGVNS. V lost 4 bases, J lost 3 bases, and 10 bases stayed unmatched. The CDR3 consists of 17 residues. The CDR3 sequence: CASSVTGGPGLTDTQYF. DNA of the CDR3: TGTGCCAGCAGTGTGACAGGGGGCCCAGGGCTAACAGATACGCAGTATTTT.

The gene calls are TRBV20-1 and TRBJ1-1, with no clear D. This CDR3 comprises 13 residues. Trimming pared 3 bases from V and 2 bases from J, leaving 10 bases between. CDR1 is DFQATT, CDR2 SNEGSKA, per germline (reference sequence). The CDR3 protein is CSASQDFNTEAFF. CDR3 DNA sequence: TGCAGTGCTAGTCAGGATTTTAACACTGAAGCTTTCTTT.

This chain links TRBV1 with TRBJ1-3. TRBV1 is designated a pseudogene. The CDR3 runs to 20 residues. CDR3 DNA: TGCACCAGCAGCCAAGACACTGAAGAGGGACCGGGGGACGGCGGAAACACCATATATTTT. Its protein is CTSSQDTEEGPGDGGNTIYF.

V is TRBV7-2 and J is TRBJ2-1; TRBD2 matches at 9 bases. Germline V gene lookup returns CDR1 SGHTA and CDR2 FQGNSA. With 3 bases clipped from V and 4 bases from J, the junction kept 1 base outside the gene matches. The CDR3 spans 14 residues. The CDR3 DNA follows: TGTGCCAGCAGCTTGCTAGCGGGGTACAATGAGCAGTTCTTC. This codes for CASSLLAGYNEQFF.

V and J are TRBV7-2 and TRBJ2-1; 14 nucleotides line up with TRBD2. The germline CDR1 and CDR2 sequences are SGHTA and FQGNSA. The CDR3 has 15 amino acids. The V and J ends lost 5 bases and 5 bases, in that order; junction bases with no gene match: 2. CDR3 sequence: CASSRLAGGNNEQFF. CDR3 bases: TGTGCCAGCAGCAGACTAGCGGGGGGGAACAATGAGCAGTTCTTC.

This chain connects TRBV28 to TRBJ1-2; perhaps TRBD1 as D (6 bases). V lost 7 bases to trimming and J lost 6 bases, with 15 bases between them. Germline V gene data show CDR1 as MDHEN and CDR2 as SYDVKM. The CDR3 contains 13 residues. CDR3: CASILPGANGYTF. Here the CDR3 DNA reads TGTGCCAGCATCCTTCCAGGGGCCAATGGCTACACCTTC.

The chain carries TRBV20-1 and TRBJ1-2; D may be TRBD1 (5 bases). The ends were cut back, 8 bases at V and 8 bases at J, with 15 bases in the middle. The germline gives CDR1 DFQATT, CDR2 SNEGSKA (reference sequence). This CDR3 contains 11 residues. The CDR3 nucleotides read TGCAGTCCCAGGGATATTGGCGGCTACACCTTC. It is translated as CSPRDIGGYTF.

V usage is TRBV6-5 and J usage is TRBJ1-5, with no clear D. There are 13 residues in the CDR3. Trimming pared 7 bases from V and 2 bases from J, leaving 9 bases between. Germline CDR1 MNHEY, CDR2 SVGAGI. CDR3 DNA sequence: TGTGCCAGCACCCCGACCGGCAATCAGCCCCAGCATTTT. Translated, it gives CASTPTGNQPQHF.

As for this clone: The junction departs from germline at one end; a sequencing error may be responsible. The V call is TRBV6-1, the J call TRBJ1-6; D not resolved. Germline values: CDR1 MNHNS, CDR2 SASEGT. The CDR3 covers 13 residues. CDR3: CASSEALYSDVLF. The CDR3 DNA is TGTGCCAGCAGTGAAGCTTTATATTCAGACGTCCTTTTT.